Presented here are 18 T cell receptor beta chains from one specimen sequenced in a study of blood T cell repertoires in COVID-19. Clones were sequenced by immunoSEQ multiplex PCR, and TCRdb holds only the in-frame ones, with some missing. Seen here are roughly 60,000 clones, approximately 82% observed once, and the top ten hold around 3.8%. Sequenced material: peripheral blood. The source of these receptors is a woman older than 75 with acute or convalescent COVID-19.

This chain connects TRBV7-9 to TRBJ1-4, with a tentative D call TRBD1 (5 bases). The CDR3 consists of 16 residues. Germline V gene lookup returns CDR1 SEHNR and CDR2 FQNEAQ (reference sequence). V lost 1 base, J lost 1 base, and 10 bases lay in between. The DNA for the CDR3 is TGTGCCAGCAGCTTAGGGTTCCAGGGAACTAATGAAAAACTGTTTTTT. This sequence encodes CASSLGFQGTNEKLFF. Complete variable domain (other parts from reference TRBV7-9 and TRBJ1-4): DTGVSQNPRHKITKRGQNVTFRCDPISEHNRLYWYRQTLGQGPEFLTYFQNEAQLEKSRLLSDRFSAERPKGSFSTLEIQRTEQGDSAMYLCASSLGFQGTNEKLFFGSGTQLSVL.

This chain joins TRBV15 and TRBJ2-7; 7 bases match TRBD2. Germline V gene lookup returns CDR1 LNHNV and CDR2 YYDKDF (reference sequence). J was trimmed by 5 bases and V by 8 bases; bases with no gene match: 15. The CDR3 runs 15 residues. DNA for the CDR3: TGTGCCACCTCGCAAGGAGTTCGCGGGGGTGACGAGCAGTACTTC. Its protein is CATSQGVRGGDEQYF.

This clone was seen a handful of times. This sequence joins TRBV5-1 and TRBJ2-2; D not certain. The CDR3 totals 13 residues. Trimming pared 6 bases from V and 6 bases from J, leaving 12 bases between. The germline CDR1 and CDR2 sequences are SGHRS and YFSETQ. CDR3 protein: CASTEPGAGELFF. The CDR3 nucleotides are TGCGCCAGCACCGAACCCGGTGCCGGGGAGCTGTTTTTT.

This chain connects TRBV19 to TRBJ1-5, with a weak D call TRBD1 (5 bases). The V end was cut by 6 bases, the J end by 9 bases, with 24 bases between. This CDR3 contains 16 residues. Germline V gene sequence: CDR1 LNHDA, CDR2 SQIVND (reference sequence). In DNA, the CDR3 is TGTGCCAGTAGCTCCGGGAGTTGGGGGGGTATCTGGCCCCAGCATTTT. This codes for CASSSGSWGGIWPQHF. Full variable domain (remainder filled in from reference TRBV19 and TRBJ1-5): DGGITQSPKYLFRKEGQNVTLSCEQNLNHDAMYWYRQDPGQGLRLIYYSQIVNDFQKGDIAEGYSVSREKKESFPLTVTSAQKNPTAFYLCASSSGSWGGIWPQHFGDGTRLSIL.

J is TRBJ2-1 and V is TRBV30; tentative D call: TRBD2 (5 bases). V was shortened by 2 bases and J by 5 bases, with 13 bases between the two germline ends. Germline CDR1 is GTSNPN and CDR2 is SVGIG (reference sequence). This CDR3 has 14 amino acids. CDR3 protein: CAWSWASRDNEQFF. The CDR3 DNA follows: TGTGCCTGGAGTTGGGCTAGCCGGGACAATGAGCAGTTCTTC.

A few counts support this clone. The chain is built from TRBV6-2 or TRBV6-3 and TRBJ1-6; possible D gene TRBD1, 5 bases. V was cut by 0 bases and J by 7 bases, with 10 bases left in between. This CDR3 has 15 amino acids. Germline V lookup: CDR1 MNHEY, CDR2 SVGEGT. CDR3 sequence reads: CASSYSSGRNSPLHF. CDR3 coding DNA: TGTGCCAGCAGTTACTCTTCAGGGCGAAATTCACCCCTCCACTTT.

The rearrangement uses TRBV11-2 and TRBJ2-7; weak D call: TRBD1 (6 bases). The CDR3 totals 13 residues. Germline V gene sequence: CDR1 SGHAT, CDR2 FQNNGV. The germline V and J ends were trimmed by 5 bases and 3 bases, with 11 bases remaining between them. The CDR3 is CASSPDRNYEQYF. For the CDR3, the DNA is TGTGCCAGCAGCCCGGACAGAAACTACGAGCAGTACTTC.

This clone was seen once. V gene TRBV5-1 combines with J gene TRBJ1-2, with D perhaps matching TRBD1 (5 bases). This CDR3 is built from 15 residues. V lost 1 base, J lost 8 bases, and 18 bases lay in between. Germline V gives CDR1 SGHRS, CDR2 YFSETQ. The CDR3 loop is CASSLSGDSKGGYTF. Written as DNA, the CDR3 is TGCGCCAGCAGCTTGTCTGGGGACTCTAAGGGAGGCTACACCTTC.

The genes are TRBV30 and TRBJ1-1; 8 nucleotides align to TRBD1. Germline loops: CDR1 GTSNPN, CDR2 SVGIG (reference sequence). The CDR3 has 18 amino acids. V dropped 5 bases and J dropped 5; count of bases not matched to a gene: 22. For the CDR3, the DNA is TGTGCCTGGGGGGGGTTTTGGACAGGGACCCTTACAGGGACTGAAGCTTTCTTT. Its translation is CAWGGFWTGTLTGTEAFF.

The chain has TRBV6-6 and TRBJ2-2, with 9 bases aligning to TRBD1. Germline CDR1 and CDR2: MNHNY and SVGAGI (reference sequence). After removal of 8 bases from V and 4 bases from J, the junction contained 11 bases not matched to a gene. The CDR3 has 16 residues. The CDR3 DNA sequence: TGTGCCAGCGGGAGGGGGACAGGGTTAGGCACCGGGGAGCTGTTTTTT. Amino acid sequence: CASGRGTGLGTGELFF.

CDR3 in DNA: TGTGCCAGCAGCGTAGGGTCGGGACAGGGTGGAGATACGCAGTATTTT. Translating it yields CASSVGSGQGGDTQYF. The genes are TRBV9 and TRBJ2-3; 9 bases map to TRBD1. Unmatched junction bases numbered 7, after V lost 0 bases and J lost 5 bases. The CDR3 runs to 16 residues. Germline V CDR1 and CDR2: SGDLS, YYNGEE. Using reference TRBV9 and TRBJ2-3 for the parts outside the CDR3, the full variable domain is DSGVTQTPKHLITATGQRVTLRCSPRSGDLSVYWYQQSLDQGLQFLIQYYNGEERAKGNILERFSAQQFPDLHSELNLSSLELGDSALYFCASSVGSGQGGDTQYFGPGTRLTVL.

The chain has TRBV18 and TRBJ2-2, with TRBD1 matching 7 bases. Germline V gene lookup returns CDR1 KGHSH and CDR2 LQKENI. The CDR3 covers 17 residues. The V segment lost 2 bases and the J segment 0 bases; nucleotides outside the gene matches: 6. The CDR3: CASSPMTGTSNTGELFF. The DNA of the CDR3 is TGTGCCAGCTCACCAATGACAGGGACGTCGAACACCGGGGAGCTGTTTTTT.

The rearrangement links TRBV10-3 to TRBJ2-7; 10 bases fit TRBD2. J gave up 7 bases and V 2 bases, and 2 bases lay outside the gene matches. CDR1 is ENHRY and CDR2 is SYGVKD in the germline V gene. The length of the CDR3 is 13 residues. CDR3 loop: CAISESSGGEQYF. CDR3 nucleotides: TGTGCCATCAGTGAGAGTAGCGGGGGGGAGCAGTACTTC.

A note on this clone: The same CDR3 is also encoded by other DNA sequences in this sample. The rearrangement joins TRBV5-1 to TRBJ2-2, with D possibly being TRBD1 (6 bases). Germline CDR1 and CDR2: SGHRS and YFSETQ. V was trimmed by 0 bases and J by 1 base, leaving 7 bases between them. The CDR3 runs to 15 residues. The DNA of the CDR3 is TGCGCCAGCAGCTTGGCGGGACAGAACACCGGGGAGCTGTTTTTT. Its translation is CASSLAGQNTGELFF. The whole variable domain, remainder taken from reference TRBV5-1 and TRBJ2-2, is KAGVTQTPRYLIKTRGQQVTLSCSPISGHRSVSWYQQTPGQGLQFLFEYFSETQRNKGNFPGRFSGRQFSNSRSEMNVSTLELGDSALYLCASSLAGQNTGELFFGEGSRLTVL.

This chain uses TRBV7-7 with TRBJ2-1; TRBD2 aligns across 8 bases. The trim removed 6 bases at V and 5 bases at J, leaving 6 bases unmatched. The CDR3 loop spans 14 amino acids. In germline, CDR1 is SSHAT, CDR2 FNYEAQ (reference sequence). DNA for the CDR3: TGTGCCAGCAGTAACGGACTAGCCAACAATGAGCAGTTCTTC. As protein: CASSNGLANNEQFF.

The chain has TRBV28 and TRBJ2-1, with D tentatively TRBD1 (6 bases). The CDR3 is 13 residues long. Germline V lookup: CDR1 MDHEN, CDR2 SYDVKM. Trimming pared 7 bases from V and 8 bases from J, leaving 15 bases between. The CDR3 DNA reads as TGTGCCAGCACCACCGACAGGACCGATGAGCAGTTCTTC. The encoded protein is CASTTDRTDEQFF.

The chain uses TRBV27 and TRBJ2-2; 13 bases align to TRBD2. From germline, CDR1 is MNHEY and CDR2 SMNVEV (reference sequence). The trim removed 6 bases at V and 0 bases at J, leaving 7 bases unmatched. The CDR3 extends over 18 amino acids. CDR3 coding DNA: TGTGCCAGCAGCCGACGGACTAGCGGGGGCGCGAACACCGGGGAGCTGTTTTTT. This sequence encodes CASSRRTSGGANTGELFF.

The table lists this clone with a count of one. The chain carries TRBV15 and TRBJ2-5; D might be TRBD2 (6 bases). Trimming left V 1 base short and J 5 bases short, with 11 bases between. Germline V gene data show CDR1 as LNHNV and CDR2 as YYDKDF (reference sequence). The CDR3 spans 14 residues. The DNA of the CDR3 is TGTGCCACCAGCAGAGGAGGGACTGGGGAGACCCAGTACTTC. Translation gives CATSRGGTGETQYF. The variable domain in full, with the rest retrieved from reference TRBV15 and TRBJ2-5, is DAMVIQNPRYQVTQFGKPVTLSCSQTLNHNVMYWYQQKSSQAPKLLFHYYDKDFNNEADTPDNFQSRRPNTSFCFLDIRSPGLGDTAMYLCATSRGGTGETQYFGPGTRLLVL.